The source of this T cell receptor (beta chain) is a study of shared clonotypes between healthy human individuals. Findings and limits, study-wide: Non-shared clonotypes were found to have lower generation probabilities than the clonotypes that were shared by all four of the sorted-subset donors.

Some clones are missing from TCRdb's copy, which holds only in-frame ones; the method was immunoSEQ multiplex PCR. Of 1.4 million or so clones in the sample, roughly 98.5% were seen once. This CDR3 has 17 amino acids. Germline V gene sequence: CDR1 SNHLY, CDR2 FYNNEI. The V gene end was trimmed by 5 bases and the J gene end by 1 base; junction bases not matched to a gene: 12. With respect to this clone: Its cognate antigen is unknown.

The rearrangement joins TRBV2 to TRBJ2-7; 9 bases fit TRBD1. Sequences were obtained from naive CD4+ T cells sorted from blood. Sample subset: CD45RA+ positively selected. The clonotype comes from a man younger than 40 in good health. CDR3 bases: TGTGCCAGCAGTCCGGCCGGGACAGGGTTTGGATCCTACGAGCAGTACTTC. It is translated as CASSPAGTGFGSYEQYF. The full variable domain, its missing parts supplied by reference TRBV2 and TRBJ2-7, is EPEVTQTPSHQVTQMGQEVILRCVPISNHLYFYWYRQILGQKVEFLVSFYNNEISEKSEIFDDQFSVERPDGSNFTLKIRSTKLEDSAMYFCASSPAGTGFGSYEQYFGPGTRLTVT.